In its sample, the clone carrying this T cell receptor beta chain was seen a few times. Its specificity is not known. The sample comes from a study of cytomegalovirus exposure and HLA in healthy donors. Findings of the study overall: For most TCR beta V segments, an earlier analysis put the productive rate at about 87% or about 30% of the time. A later analysis found that most CMV-associated TCR beta chains appeared HLA-restricted. For TCR beta chains, V- and J-gene trimming was later linked to a missense DCLRE1C variant. Among the most significant clusters, several appeared linked to common viral pathogens in a later analysis.

PCR was performed using 60 Vbeta and 13 Jbeta primers. Sequencing was performed with immunoSEQ multiplex PCR; in TCRdb, only in-frame clones are kept and a portion is missing. The sample lists more than 85,000 clones, 65% to 90% seen once, with approximately 1.2% in the top ten. Germline CDR1 reads SGHTA; CDR2 reads FQGNSA. This CDR3 region has 13 residues. The germline V and J ends were trimmed by 4 bases and 7 bases, with 13 bases remaining between them. V and J are TRBV7-2 and TRBJ1-1; weak D call: TRBD1 (5 bases). This TCR derives from a woman aged 18 to 35 in good health and CMV-seronegative. Sequencing input: PBMCs. This CDR3 reads CASSSGGAIEAFF. CDR3 nucleotides: TGTGCCAGCAGCTCGGGAGGGGCGATTGAAGCTTTCTTT.